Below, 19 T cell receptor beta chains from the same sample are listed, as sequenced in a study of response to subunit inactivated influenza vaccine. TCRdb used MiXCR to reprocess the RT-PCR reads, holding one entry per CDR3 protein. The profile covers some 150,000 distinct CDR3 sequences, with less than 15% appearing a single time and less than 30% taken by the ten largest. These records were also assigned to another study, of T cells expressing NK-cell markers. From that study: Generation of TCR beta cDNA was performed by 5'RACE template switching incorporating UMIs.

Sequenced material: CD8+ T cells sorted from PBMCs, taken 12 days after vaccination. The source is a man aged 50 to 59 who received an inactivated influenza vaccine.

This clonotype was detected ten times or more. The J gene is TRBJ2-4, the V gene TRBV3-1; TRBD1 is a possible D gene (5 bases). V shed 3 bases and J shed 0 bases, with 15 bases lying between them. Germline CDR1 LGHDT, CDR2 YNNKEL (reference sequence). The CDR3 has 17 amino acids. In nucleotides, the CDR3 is TGTGCCAGCAGCCAGGGGCCTACGAGTACAGCCAAAAACATTCAGTACTTC. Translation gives CASSQGPTSTAKNIQYF.

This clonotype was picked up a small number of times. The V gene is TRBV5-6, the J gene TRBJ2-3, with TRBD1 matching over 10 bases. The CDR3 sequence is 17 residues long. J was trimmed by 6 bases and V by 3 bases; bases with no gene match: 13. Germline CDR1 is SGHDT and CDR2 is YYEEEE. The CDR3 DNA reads TGTGCCAGCAGCTCCGGTCTTACGGGACAGGGGAGGGATACGCAGTATTTT. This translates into CASSSGLTGQGRDTQYF.

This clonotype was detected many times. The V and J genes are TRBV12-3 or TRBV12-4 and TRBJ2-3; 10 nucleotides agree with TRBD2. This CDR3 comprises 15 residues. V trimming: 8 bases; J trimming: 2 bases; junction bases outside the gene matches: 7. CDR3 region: CASGPGLADTDTQYF. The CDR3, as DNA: TGTGCCAGCGGCCCAGGACTAGCGGACACAGATACGCAGTATTTT.

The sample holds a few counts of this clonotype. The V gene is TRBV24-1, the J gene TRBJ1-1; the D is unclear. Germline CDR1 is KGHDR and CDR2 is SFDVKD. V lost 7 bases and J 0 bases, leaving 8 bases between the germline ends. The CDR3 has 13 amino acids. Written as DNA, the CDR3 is TGTGCCACCAGCGCCGGCTTGAACACTGAAGCTTTCTTT. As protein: CATSAGLNTEAFF.

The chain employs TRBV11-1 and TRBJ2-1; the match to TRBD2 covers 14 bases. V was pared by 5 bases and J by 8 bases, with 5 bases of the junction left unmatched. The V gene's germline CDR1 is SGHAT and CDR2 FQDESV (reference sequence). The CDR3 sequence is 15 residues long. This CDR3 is CASSLVGLAGDEQFF. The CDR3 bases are TGTGCCAGCAGCCTAGTGGGACTAGCGGGAGATGAGCAGTTCTTC.

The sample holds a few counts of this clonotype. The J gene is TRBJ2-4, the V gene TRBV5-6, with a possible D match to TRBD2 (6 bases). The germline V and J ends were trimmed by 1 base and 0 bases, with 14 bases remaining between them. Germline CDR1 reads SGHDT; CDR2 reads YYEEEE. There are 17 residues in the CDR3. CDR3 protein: CASSLLRGGIAKNIQYF. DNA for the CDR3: TGTGCCAGCAGCTTGTTGCGGGGTGGGATAGCCAAAAACATTCAGTACTTC.

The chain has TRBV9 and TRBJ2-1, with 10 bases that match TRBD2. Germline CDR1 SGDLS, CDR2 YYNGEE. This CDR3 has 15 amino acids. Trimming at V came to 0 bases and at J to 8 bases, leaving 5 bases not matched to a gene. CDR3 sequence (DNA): TGTGCCAGCAGCGTAGGCTCTAGCGGGGGTGATGAGCAGTTCTTC. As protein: CASSVGSSGGDEQFF.

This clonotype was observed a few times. In DNA form, the CDR3 reads TGCAGTTTTACCCCGGGGACAGTCTACGAGCAGTACTTC. Its protein product is CSFTPGTVYEQYF. The genes are TRBV29-1 and TRBJ2-7; 7 bases align to TRBD1. Germline CDR1 and CDR2: SQVTM and ANQGSEA. CDR3 length equals 13 residues.

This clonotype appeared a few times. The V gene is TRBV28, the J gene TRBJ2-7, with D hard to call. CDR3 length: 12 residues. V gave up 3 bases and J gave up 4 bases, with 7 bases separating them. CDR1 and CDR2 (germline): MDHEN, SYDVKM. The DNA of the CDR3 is TGTGCCAGCAGTTTCATCGGATACGAGCAGTACTTC. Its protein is CASSFIGYEQYF.

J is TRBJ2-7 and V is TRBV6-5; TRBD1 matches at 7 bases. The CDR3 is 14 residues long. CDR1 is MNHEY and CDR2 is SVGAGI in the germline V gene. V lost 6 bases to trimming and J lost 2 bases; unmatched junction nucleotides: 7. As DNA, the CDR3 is TGTGCCAGCAGATACCGGGACAGCACCTACGAGCAGTACTTC. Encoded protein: CASRYRDSTYEQYF.

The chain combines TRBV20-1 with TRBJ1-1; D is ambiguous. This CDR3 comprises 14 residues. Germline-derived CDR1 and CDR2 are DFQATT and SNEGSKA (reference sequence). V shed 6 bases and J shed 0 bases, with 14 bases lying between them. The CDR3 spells CSAIDILMNTEAFF. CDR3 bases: TGCAGTGCCATCGACATCCTCATGAACACTGAAGCTTTCTTT.

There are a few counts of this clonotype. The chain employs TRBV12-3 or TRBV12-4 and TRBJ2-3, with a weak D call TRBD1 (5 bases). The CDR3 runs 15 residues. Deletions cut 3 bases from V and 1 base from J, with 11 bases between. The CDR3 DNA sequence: TGTGCCAGCAGTTTTGAGCAGGGCCGCACAGATACGCAGTATTTT. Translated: CASSFEQGRTDTQYF.

CDR3 in amino acids: CSARDHRGGYTF. The CDR3 coding sequence is TGCAGTGCTAGGGACCACCGGGGAGGCTACACCTTC. The chain uses TRBV20-1 and TRBJ1-2; no firm D call. This CDR3 contains 12 residues. V was clipped by 3 bases and J by 8 bases, with 13 bases between them. The germline V gene has CDR1 DFQATT and CDR2 SNEGSKA (reference sequence).

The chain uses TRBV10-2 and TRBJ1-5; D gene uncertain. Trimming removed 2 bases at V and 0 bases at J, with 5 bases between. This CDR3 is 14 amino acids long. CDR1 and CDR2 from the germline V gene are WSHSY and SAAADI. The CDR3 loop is CASSEGYSNQPQHF. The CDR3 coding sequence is TGCGCCAGCAGTGAGGGGTATAGCAATCAGCCCCAGCATTTT.

CDR3 DNA sequence: TGTGCCAGCAGTGAACGGGAATCCTACAATGAGCAGTTCTTC. Amino acid sequence: CASSERESYNEQFF. The J gene is TRBJ2-1, the V gene TRBV6-1; D is possibly TRBD2 (5 bases). Trimming removed 2 bases from V and 1 base from J, with 6 bases in between. Germline V gives CDR1 MNHNS, CDR2 SASEGT. The CDR3 has 14 amino acids.

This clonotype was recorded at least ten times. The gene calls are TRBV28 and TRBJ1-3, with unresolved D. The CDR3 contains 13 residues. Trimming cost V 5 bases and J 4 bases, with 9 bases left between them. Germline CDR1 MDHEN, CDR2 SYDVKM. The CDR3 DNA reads TGTGCCAGCAGTCTAATCCCCGGAAACACCATATATTTT. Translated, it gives CASSLIPGNTIYF.

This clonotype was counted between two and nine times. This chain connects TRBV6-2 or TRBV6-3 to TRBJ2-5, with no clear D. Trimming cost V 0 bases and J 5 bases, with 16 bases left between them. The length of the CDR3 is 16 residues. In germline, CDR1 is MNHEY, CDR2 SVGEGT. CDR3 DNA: TGTGCCAGCAGTTACTCTTCCGGCGGACCTCCGGAGACCCAGTACTTC. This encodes CASSYSSGGPPETQYF.

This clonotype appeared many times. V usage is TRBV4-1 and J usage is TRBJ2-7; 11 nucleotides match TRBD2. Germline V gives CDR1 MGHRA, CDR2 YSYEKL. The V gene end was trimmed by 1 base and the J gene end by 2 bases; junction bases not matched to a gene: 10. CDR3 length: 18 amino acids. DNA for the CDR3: TGCGCCAGCAGCCAAGCCCCCACTAGCGGGAGCTTCACCTACGAGCAGTACTTC. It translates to CASSQAPTSGSFTYEQYF.

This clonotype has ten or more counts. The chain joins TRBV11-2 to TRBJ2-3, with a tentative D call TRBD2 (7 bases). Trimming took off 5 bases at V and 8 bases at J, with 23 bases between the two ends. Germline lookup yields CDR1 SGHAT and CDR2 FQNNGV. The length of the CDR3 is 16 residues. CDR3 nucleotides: TGTGCCAGCAGCCCGGGGGGCCAGGGAGTATTGGGTACGCAGTATTTT. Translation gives CASSPGGQGVLGTQYF.